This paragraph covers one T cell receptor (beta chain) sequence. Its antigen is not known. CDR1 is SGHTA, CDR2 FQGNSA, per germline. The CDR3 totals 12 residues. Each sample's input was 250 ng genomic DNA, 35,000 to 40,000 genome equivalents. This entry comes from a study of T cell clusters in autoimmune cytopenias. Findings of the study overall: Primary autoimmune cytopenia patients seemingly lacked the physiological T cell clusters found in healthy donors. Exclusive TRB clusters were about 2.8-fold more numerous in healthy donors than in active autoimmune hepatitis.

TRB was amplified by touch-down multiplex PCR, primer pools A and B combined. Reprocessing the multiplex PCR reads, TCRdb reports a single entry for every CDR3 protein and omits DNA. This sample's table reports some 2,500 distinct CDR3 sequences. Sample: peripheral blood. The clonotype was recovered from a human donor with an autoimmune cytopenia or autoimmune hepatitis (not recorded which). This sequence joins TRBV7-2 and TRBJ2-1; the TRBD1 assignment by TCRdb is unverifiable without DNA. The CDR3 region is CASSEHGREQFF.